A selection of T cell receptor beta chains follows, all from one sample in a study of blood T cell repertoires in COVID-19. TCRdb's table, derived via immunoSEQ multiplex PCR, lists solely in-frame clones and lacks some. The data show roughly 120,000 clones, with around 90% seen just once and around 4.6% held by the top ten. The material sequenced was peripheral blood. These receptors originate from a man in his fifties or sixties with COVID-19, enrolled during active disease. The CDR3 runs from the conserved cysteine through the conserved F or W. D genes are given only for firm matches. Not every row has a clone size; where given, it reads once, few, many or a size class.

>TRBJ1-2|TRBV28|-|TRBD1
CASSLFSGGSANYGYTF
TGTGCCAGCAGTTTATTTTCAGGGGGTTCCGCCAACTATGGCTACACCTTC
>TRBJ2-1|TRBV7-2|-|TRBD1
CASSSDRANEQFF
TGTGCCAGCAGCTCCGACAGGGCCAATGAGCAGTTCTTC
>TRBJ2-7|TRBV27|few|TRBD1
CASMEGDRVGEQYF
TGTGCCAGCATGGAGGGGGACAGGGTCGGGGAGCAGTACTTC
>TRBJ1-4|TRBV25-1|-|-
CASRLEWNEKLFF
TGTGCCAGCAGGCTAGAGTGGAATGAAAAACTGTTTTTT
>TRBJ1-2|TRBV5-4|-|-
CASSSPAGPNYGYTF
TGTGCCAGCAGCTCCCCCGCGGGGCCCAACTATGGCTACACCTTC
>TRBJ2-1|TRBV4-3|few|-
CASSQGGHGFYNEQFF
TGCGCCAGCAGCCAAGGGGGGCATGGCTTCTACAATGAGCAGTTCTTC
>TRBJ2-2|TRBV2|-|-
CASNQGSGELFF
TGTGCCAGCAACCAGGGTAGCGGGGAGCTGTTTTTT
>TRBJ2-7|TRBV28|-|-
CASSEHTGIYEQYF
TGTGCCAGCAGTGAACACACAGGGATCTACGAGCAGTACTTC
>TRBJ2-3|TRBV7-9|-|-
CASSLRPRRDTQYF
TGTGCCAGCAGCTTAAGACCTCGCAGGGATACGCAGTATTTT
>TRBJ2-7|TRBV10-1|-|TRBD1
CASNKNPRDRRRGYEQYF
TGCGCCAGCAATAAAAATCCCCGGGACAGACGAAGGGGCTACGAGCAGTACTTC
>TRBJ1-2|TRBV2|once|TRBD1
CASSERQGVDGYTF
TGTGCCAGCAGTGAAAGACAGGGGGTGGATGGCTACACCTTC
>TRBJ1-1|TRBV5-6|-|-
CASSPLGGNTEAFF
TGTGCCAGCAGCCCCTTGGGGGGGAACACTGAAGCTTTCTTT